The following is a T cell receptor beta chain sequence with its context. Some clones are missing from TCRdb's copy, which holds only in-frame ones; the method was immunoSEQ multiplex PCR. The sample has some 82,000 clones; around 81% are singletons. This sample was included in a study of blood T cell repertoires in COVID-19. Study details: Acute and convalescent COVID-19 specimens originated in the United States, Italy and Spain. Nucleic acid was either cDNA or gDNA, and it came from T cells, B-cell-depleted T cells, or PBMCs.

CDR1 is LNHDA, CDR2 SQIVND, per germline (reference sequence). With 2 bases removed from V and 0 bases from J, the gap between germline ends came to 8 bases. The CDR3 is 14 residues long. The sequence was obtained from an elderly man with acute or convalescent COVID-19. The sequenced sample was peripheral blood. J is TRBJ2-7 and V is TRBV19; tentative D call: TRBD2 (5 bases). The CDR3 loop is CASSIRESSYEQYF. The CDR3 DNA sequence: TGTGCCAGTAGTATAAGGGAGTCCTCCTACGAGCAGTACTTC.